This TCR beta chain was documented in a study of T-cell reconstitution after alpha-beta-depleted transplantation in children. A library of TCRbeta sequences, prepared with unique molecular identifiers, was generated. MiXCR, run by TCRdb on the PCR reads, gives a single entry per CDR3 protein. The top ten clones hold roughly a tenth of a sample with 250,000 to 350,000 distinct CDR3 sequences, 9.5% to 10% of them seen once. Only a few counts were recorded for this clonotype. There are 15 residues in the CDR3. V lost 8 bases, J lost 4 bases, and 12 bases stayed unmatched. Germline V gene lookup returns CDR1 MNHEY and CDR2 SVGAGI.

The sample here was PBMCs from the stem cell graft donor, taken from the stem cell graft. This TCR derives from a human donor who donated a stem cell graft to a child with SCID. The chain uses TRBV6-5 and TRBJ1-2, with 8 nucleotides matching TRBD1. The CDR3: CASRLTRGPSYGYTF. CDR3 DNA: TGTGCCAGCCGTCTGACCAGGGGGCCAAGCTATGGCTACACCTTC.